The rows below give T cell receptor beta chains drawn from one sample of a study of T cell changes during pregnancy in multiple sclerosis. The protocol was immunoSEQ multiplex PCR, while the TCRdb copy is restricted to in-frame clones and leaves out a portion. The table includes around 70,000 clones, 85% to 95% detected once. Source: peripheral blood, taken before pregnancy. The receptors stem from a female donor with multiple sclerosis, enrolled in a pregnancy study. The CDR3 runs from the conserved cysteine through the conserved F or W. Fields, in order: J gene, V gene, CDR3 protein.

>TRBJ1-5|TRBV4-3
CASSQVTGSQPQHF
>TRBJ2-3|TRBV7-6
CASSPGRWDTQYF
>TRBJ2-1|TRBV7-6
CASSLGKEQFF
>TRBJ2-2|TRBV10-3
CAISETSGQNTGELFF
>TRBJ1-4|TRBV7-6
CASSPAGTGASNEKLFF
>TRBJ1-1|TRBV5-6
CASSLAARGIGTEAFF
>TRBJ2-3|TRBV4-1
CASSQGLRATADTQYF
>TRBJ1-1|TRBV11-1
CASSRSMNTEAFF
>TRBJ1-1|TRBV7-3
CASSLTGGGEAFF
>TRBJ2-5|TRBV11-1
CASTAVLQETQYF
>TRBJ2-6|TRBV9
CASSVTPRGDSGANVLTF
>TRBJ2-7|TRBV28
CASRSRGGRTSHEQYF
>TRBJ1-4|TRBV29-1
CSVEVAGYEKLFF
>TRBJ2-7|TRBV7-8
CASSPKLQGYEQYF
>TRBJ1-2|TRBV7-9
CASSPWVGQLRTQDGYTF
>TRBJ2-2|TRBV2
CASSGDGTSGKKAGELFF
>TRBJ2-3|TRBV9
CASSVVPGRTTDTQYF
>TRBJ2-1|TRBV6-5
CASSPSGLFRNEQFF
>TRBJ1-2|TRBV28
CASSQGAVGYGYTF
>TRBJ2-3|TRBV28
CASSLRLVPDTQYF
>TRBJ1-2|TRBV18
CASSPSQVVTGEDGYTF
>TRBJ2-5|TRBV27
CASSPNPGLAGTKTQYF
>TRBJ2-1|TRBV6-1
CASSELGTNNEQFF
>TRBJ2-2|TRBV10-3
CAISMGGNTGELFF
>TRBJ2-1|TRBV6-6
CASSYRTGGLGEQFF
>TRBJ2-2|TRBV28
CASSPSNTGELFF
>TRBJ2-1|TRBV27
CASSYQAGGNEQFF
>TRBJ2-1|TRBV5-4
CASSSGDRVRGEQFF
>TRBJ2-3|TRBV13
CASSSRLAGGGSDTQYF
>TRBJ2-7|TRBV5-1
CASSLVGQGLNEQYF
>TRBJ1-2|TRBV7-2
CASSLDWGRSYGYTF
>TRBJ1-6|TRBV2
CASRETGISPLHF
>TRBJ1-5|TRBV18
CASSRGQGGNQPQHF